The rows below give T cell receptor beta chains drawn from one sample of a study of persistence of HIV-infected CD4 T cells. These receptors lack a known antigen. Produced via immunoSEQ multiplex PCR; TCRdb's table is partial and in-frame only. This sample carries 35,000 to 50,000 clones, about 89% of them seen once, and the ten largest clones take under 2%. Sample: CD4+ T cells sorted from PBMCs after roughly 18-hour stimulation, taken from a patient who received antiretroviral therapy. The source of these receptors is an adult man with HIV who was CMV-seropositive. The CDR3 runs from the conserved cysteine through the conserved F or W. A D gene is named only where the DNA matches it firmly. Not all rows give a size; the values are once, few, many and, for expanded clones, a class.

abundance	v_gene	j_gene	d_gene	CDR3aa	CDR3nt
.	TRBV14	TRBJ2-3	.	CASSQADTQYF	TGTGCCAGCAGCCAGGCAGATACGCAGTATTTT
.	TRBV5-8	TRBJ2-1	TRBD2	CASSSLTGGSGAWGEQFF	TGTGCCAGCAGCTCCTTGACGGGTGGTAGCGGGGCCTGGGGTGAGCAGTTCTTC
.	TRBV9	TRBJ2-1	.	CASSLIADYYNEQFF	TGTGCCAGCAGTCTCATAGCGGATTACTACAATGAGCAGTTCTTC
.	TRBV18	TRBJ2-5	.	CASSGMETQYF	TGTGCCAGCTCCGGCATGGAGACCCAGTACTTC
.	TRBV18	TRBJ2-1	TRBD2	CASSPRAGGGFDEQFF	TGTGCCAGCTCACCACGGGCTGGCGGGGGGTTCGATGAGCAGTTCTTC
.	TRBV18	TRBJ2-7	.	CASSRTASYEQYF	TGTGCCAGCTCTCGGACGGCCTCCTACGAGCAGTACTTC
.	TRBV5-5	TRBJ1-5	TRBD1	CASSLEGGSNQPQHF	TGTGCCAGCAGCTTAGAAGGGGGCAGCAATCAGCCCCAGCATTTT
.	TRBV27	TRBJ2-7	.	CASSLSHGYEQYF	TGTGCCAGCAGTTTGAGCCACGGCTACGAGCAGTACTTC
.	TRBV29-1	TRBJ2-3	TRBD1	CSVHAADRENTDTQYF	TGCAGCGTCCATGCCGCGGACAGGGAAAACACAGATACGCAGTATTTT
once	TRBV6-5	TRBJ1-5	TRBD1	CASSSRTGNNQPQHF	TGTGCCAGCAGTTCACGGACAGGGAACAATCAGCCCCAGCATTTT
.	TRBV9	TRBJ2-1	TRBD2	CASGVKGAGAANEQFF	TGTGCCAGCGGGGTTAAGGGAGCGGGGGCCGCCAATGAGCAGTTCTTC
.	TRBV2	TRBJ2-3	TRBD2	CASSEPTSGGAPSLTDTQYF	TGTGCCAGCAGCGAACCAACTAGCGGGGGGGCCCCCTCACTCACAGATACGCAGTATTTT
.	TRBV5-1	TRBJ2-6	.	CASSVAGSHSGANVLTF	TGCGCCAGCAGCGTTGCAGGGTCCCACTCTGGGGCCAACGTCCTGACTTTC